This section outlines one T cell receptor (beta chain) sequence together with its context. Its specificity is unknown. Combined were second doses at about 4 or about 12 weeks. This entry comes from a study of T cell responses to AZD1222 COVID-19 vaccine. The CDR3 is 13 residues long. Germline-derived CDR1 and CDR2 are GTSNPN and SVGIG (reference sequence). V shed 0 bases and J 7 bases; nucleotides not matched to a gene: 5. General study findings and limits: White British ancestry dominated among donors, who included more females, and clonal diversity was possibly underestimated. The study sampled repertoires only after the peak T cell response. Two AZD1222 administrations were followed by greater Spike-specific TCR breadth and depth.

Here immunoSEQ multiplex PCR was the method, and the copy in TCRdb shows in-frame clones only, minus some. The data hold tens of thousands of clones, with 70% to 90% observed a single time. This chain links TRBV30 with TRBJ1-2, with TRBD1 matching over 7 bases. The sequence came from an adult who received the AZD1222 COVID-19 vaccine. The sequences come from peripheral blood, collected 28 days after the second AZD1222 dose. The CDR3 region is CAWSVRQGRGYTF. The CDR3 DNA follows: TGTGCCTGGAGTGTTCGACAGGGACGTGGCTACACCTTC. The variable domain in full, with the rest retrieved from reference TRBV30 and TRBJ1-2, is SQTIHQWPATLVQPVGSPLSLECTVEGTSNPNLYWYRQAAGRGLQLLFYSVGIGQISSEVPQNLSASRPQDRQFILSSKKLLLSDSGFYLCAWSVRQGRGYTFGSGTRLTVV.